This T cell receptor beta chain was observed in a study of Graves' ophthalmopathy and Graves' hyperthyroidism. The sequenced template was RNA, covering the TCR beta CDR3 region. HTBI primers were employed in first-round RT-PCR, then a second-round multiplex PCR followed. TCRdb called the multiplex PCR reads again in MiXCR, with one record for every CDR3 protein. Here the sample spans about 210,000 distinct CDR3 sequences, 25% to 30% being singletons. This clonotype was observed many times. The source is a man aged 45-65 years with Graves' ophthalmopathy. The material sequenced was peripheral blood.

The CDR3 sequence: CASSLAGDSYEQYF. CDR3 DNA sequence: TGTGCCAGCAGCTTAGCTGGGGACTCCTACGAGCAGTACTTC. The chain recombines TRBV7-9 with TRBJ2-7; no firm D call. Germline V lookup: CDR1 SEHNR, CDR2 FQNEAQ (reference sequence). The CDR3 has 14 residues. The V end was cut by 0 bases, the J end by 0 bases, with 6 bases between.